This T cell receptor (beta chain) was sequenced during a study of neurological immune-mediated disorders. Volunteers attending a blood bank in Maryland, USA, served as healthy controls. For sorted libraries, the input was about a million CD4+ or CD8+ T cells. Findings and caveats of the study: The study found the most TCR clonal expansion in HTLV-1-associated myelopathy and the least in multiple sclerosis, below healthy controls. No CDR3 amino acid sequences were shared by expanded clones across subjects, suggesting private repertoires in all groups.

Deletions cut 8 bases from V and 6 bases from J, with 17 bases between. Germline lookup yields CDR1 MNHNY and CDR2 SVGAGI (reference sequence). The CDR3 sequence is 14 residues long. TCRdb ran MiXCR on the 5' RACE reads and lists one entry per CDR3 protein. The table includes 15,000 to 20,000 distinct CDR3 sequences, over 8.5% detected once. This clonotype was counted ten times or more. Its matching antigen is unknown. The genes are TRBV6-6 and TRBJ2-1, with D possibly called TRBD1 or TRBD2 (6 bases each). The sample was CD8+ T cells from blood. The sequence came from a woman in her forties or fifties in good health. DNA for the CDR3: TGTGCCAGCGATCGGGGGCCCTTGTGCAATGAGCAGTTCTTC. This sequence encodes CASDRGPLCNEQFF.